These 19 T cell receptor beta chains originate from one sample sequenced in a study of PD-1 blockade in classical Hodgkin lymphoma (dated by TCRdb to about 2020). The time point label on this specimen signifies: cycle 2 day 1 (C2D1) of nivolumab. Every trial patient had relapsed following autologous stem cell transplantation, and prior brentuximab vedotin exposure was what differed among cohorts A, B and C. Receptor libraries were prepared by the immunoSEQ multiplex PCR assay. The table was pulled from immuneACCESS by TCRdb, which kept in-frame rearrangements only. Such tables lose some clones; where checked, under half of the loss comes from unresolved V genes, and the rest has no known cause. Across this sample there are 75,000 to 100,000 clones, with about four fifths seen only once. The top ten clones comprise approximately 15% of the sample. Sequencing used peripheral blood mononuclear cells (PBMCs), obtained before the second cycle of nivolumab. The source of these receptors is a human donor with classical Hodgkin lymphoma.

The chain couples TRBV19 to TRBJ2-3; 10 nucleotides align to TRBD1. Trimming removed 5 bases from V and 5 bases from J; junction bases left unmatched: 7. This CDR3 region has 15 residues. Looked up from germline, CDR1 is LNHDA and CDR2 is SQIVND (reference sequence). The CDR3 protein is CASSSRTGGGDTQYF. The CDR3 nucleotides read TGTGCCAGTAGTTCCCGGACAGGGGGAGGAGATACGCAGTATTTT.

This chain joins TRBV15 and TRBJ2-5, with D possibly TRBD1 on 6 matching bases. V was clipped by 3 bases and J by 7 bases, with 12 bases between them. Germline V gene sequence: CDR1 LNHNV, CDR2 YYDKDF (reference sequence). The CDR3 covers 13 residues. CDR3 DNA sequence: TGTGCCACCAGCAGTGGACAGTGGTTGACCCAGTACTTC. This encodes CATSSGQWLTQYF. The variable domain in full, with the rest retrieved from reference TRBV15 and TRBJ2-5, is DAMVIQNPRYQVTQFGKPVTLSCSQTLNHNVMYWYQQKSSQAPKLLFHYYDKDFNNEADTPDNFQSRRPNTSFCFLDIRSPGLGDTAMYLCATSSGQWLTQYFGPGTRLLVL.

This clone has a single count. This chain links TRBV5-5 with TRBJ2-7; possibly TRBD2 for D (5 bases). This CDR3 spans 15 amino acids. V gave up 4 bases and J gave up 2 bases, with 16 bases separating them. Looked up from germline, CDR1 is SGHKS and CDR2 is YYEKEE (reference sequence). The CDR3 bases are TGTGCCAGCAGCACCGGGCCAGCGGACCCCTACGAGCAGTACTTC. As protein: CASSTGPADPYEQYF.

The J gene is TRBJ2-5, the V gene TRBV30; either TRBD1 or TRBD2 may fit D (6 bases each). The CDR3 extends over 14 amino acids. V was pared by 6 bases and J by 5 bases, with 19 bases between. CDR1 GTSNPN and CDR2 SVGIG come from the germline V gene (reference sequence). This chain's CDR3 is CACLPPGAVETQYF. Here the CDR3 DNA reads TGTGCCTGCCTCCCCCCGGGGGCTGTTGAGACCCAGTACTTC.

The chain employs TRBV10-3 and TRBJ2-7, with 7 nucleotides matching TRBD1. Germline-derived CDR1 and CDR2 are ENHRY and SYGVKD. V was pared by 4 bases and J by 3 bases, with 6 bases of the junction left unmatched. CDR3 size: 14 residues. Here the CDR3 reads CAISADRDSYEQYF. CDR3 DNA sequence: TGTGCCATCAGTGCTGACCGGGACAGCTACGAGCAGTACTTC.

The rearrangement links TRBV18 to TRBJ2-7; TRBD2 is a possible D gene (6 bases). CDR1 and CDR2 from the germline V gene are KGHSH and LQKENI. Trimming shortened V by 3 bases and J by 2 bases, and 17 bases separated the two germline ends. The CDR3 runs 16 residues. The CDR3 DNA reads TGTGCCAGCTCACCCCGTGTGGAGGGCCGTACCTACGAGCAGTACTTC. Translated: CASSPRVEGRTYEQYF.

The chain uses TRBV5-4 and TRBJ2-7; maybe TRBD1 (6 bases). V was shortened by 3 bases and J by 4 bases, with 11 bases between the two germline ends. The CDR3 is 13 amino acids. Germline CDR1 is SGHNT and CDR2 is YYREEE (reference sequence). The CDR3 is CASSSGQTYEQYF. CDR3 nucleotide sequence: TGTGCCAGCAGCTCTGGACAGACATACGAGCAGTACTTC. Full variable domain (rest looked up from reference TRBV5-4 and TRBJ2-7): ETGVTQSPTHLIKTRGQQVTLRCSSQSGHNTVSWYQQALGQGPQFIFQYYREEENGRGNFPPRFSGLQFPNYSSELNVNALELDDSALYLCASSSGQTYEQYFGPGTRLTVT.

This rearrangement joins TRBV7-2 to TRBJ2-3; 10 bases map to TRBD2. Trimming cost V 2 bases and J 4 bases; bases outside gene matches: 6. CDR1 is SGHTA, CDR2 FQGNSA, per germline. The length of the CDR3 is 16 residues. The CDR3 nucleotides read TGTGCCAGCAGCTTATTAGGGACTAGCGTCTCAGATACGCAGTATTTT. Translated: CASSLLGTSVSDTQYF.

V is TRBV29-1 and J is TRBJ2-5; D is uncertain. The CDR3 is 12 residues long. Germline CDR1 is SQVTM and CDR2 is ANQGSEA. The V end was cut by 7 bases, the J end by 4 bases, with 13 bases between. CDR3 residues: CSANDGSETQYF. CDR3 coding DNA: TGCAGCGCGAATGACGGATCAGAGACCCAGTACTTC.

This chain links TRBV9 with TRBJ2-3; weak D call: TRBD2 (6 bases). Germline V gives CDR1 SGDLS, CDR2 YYNGEE. The CDR3 has 15 residues. V was trimmed by 0 bases and J by 3 bases, leaving 11 bases between them. CDR3 nucleotides: TGTGCCAGCAGCGTAGAGGGAGGCAAGACAGATACGCAGTATTTT. It encodes CASSVEGGKTDTQYF.

The rearrangement joins TRBV29-1 to TRBJ1-4; the D is unclear. Germline values: CDR1 SQVTM, CDR2 ANQGSEA. Trimming removed 4 bases from V and 0 bases from J, with 12 bases in between. The CDR3 loop spans 15 amino acids. CDR3 bases: TGCAGCGTTGGGGTTCCGGTTGCAACTAATGAAAAACTGTTTTTT. Protein product: CSVGVPVATNEKLFF.

The chain has TRBV10-3 and TRBJ2-5; D possibly uses TRBD1 or TRBD2 (5 bases each). This CDR3 spans 14 amino acids. Trimming left V 4 bases short and J 4 bases short, with 13 bases between. The germline V gene has CDR1 ENHRY and CDR2 SYGVKD. The CDR3 spells CAISGFGGAETQYF. The CDR3 coding sequence is TGTGCCATCAGTGGGTTTGGGGGTGCAGAGACCCAGTACTTC.

The J gene is TRBJ1-4, the V gene TRBV11-2; D is undetermined. V gave up 5 bases and J gave up 4 bases, with 14 bases separating them. This CDR3 contains 15 residues. Germline lookup yields CDR1 SGHAT and CDR2 FQNNGV. The CDR3 here is CASSDGRRVNEKLFF. CDR3 nucleotide sequence: TGTGCCAGCAGCGACGGACGGAGGGTTAATGAAAAACTGTTTTTT.

This clone has only one observation. The chain recombines TRBV6-5 with TRBJ2-7; D is possibly TRBD1 (6 bases). CDR1 is MNHEY, CDR2 SVGAGI, per germline. V was clipped by 0 bases and J by 4 bases, with 7 bases between them. The CDR3 spans 13 residues. In nucleotides, the CDR3 is TGTGCCAGCAGTTACTCGAGGGGGTACGAGCAGTACTTC. This translates into CASSYSRGYEQYF.

The rearrangement links TRBV5-4 to TRBJ2-1; TRBD2 matches at 7 bases. Germline CDR1 and CDR2: SGHNT and YYREEE (reference sequence). Trimming removed 4 bases from V and 4 bases from J; junction bases left unmatched: 8. The CDR3 loop spans 15 amino acids. The CDR3 region is CASSLTSAGYNEQFF. CDR3 DNA: TGTGCCAGCAGCCTAACTAGCGCAGGTTACAATGAGCAGTTCTTC. The full variable domain, completed using reference TRBV5-4 and TRBJ2-1, is ETGVTQSPTHLIKTRGQQVTLRCSSQSGHNTVSWYQQALGQGPQFIFQYYREEENGRGNFPPRFSGLQFPNYSSELNVNALELDDSALYLCASSLTSAGYNEQFFGPGTRLTVL.

The rearrangement links TRBV5-4 to TRBJ2-1; a weak D match, TRBD2 (6 bases). V gave up 4 bases and J gave up 10 bases, with 9 bases separating them. Germline-derived CDR1 and CDR2 are SGHNT and YYREEE (reference sequence). CDR3 length equals 11 residues. The CDR3 protein is CASSLRGEQFF. CDR3 DNA sequence: TGTGCCAGCAGCCTGCGGGGAGAGCAGTTCTTC.

V is TRBV27 and J is TRBJ1-1, with TRBD1 as a possible D gene (5 bases). CDR3 length equals 13 residues. V dropped 4 bases and J dropped 10 bases, with 16 bases sitting between them. Germline assignment: CDR1 MNHEY and CDR2 SMNVEV (reference sequence). CDR3 DNA sequence: TGTGCCAGCAGTTCAGCGGTGGGACGCGGAGCTTTCTTT. This encodes CASSSAVGRGAFF.

The V gene is TRBV5-6, the J gene TRBJ2-6, with D tentatively TRBD1 or TRBD2 (6 bases each). V dropped 4 bases and J dropped 2 bases, with 10 bases sitting between them. Looked up from germline, CDR1 is SGHDT and CDR2 is YYEEEE. The CDR3 is 15 residues long. CDR3 sequence reads: CASSAEGAGANVLTF. The CDR3 region has the DNA TGTGCCAGCAGCGCGGAGGGGGCTGGGGCCAACGTCCTGACTTTC.

The J gene is TRBJ1-1, the V gene TRBV4-3; tentatively, D is TRBD1 (5 bases). The CDR3 is 15 amino acids. V was clipped by 3 bases and J by 0 bases, with 11 bases between them. CDR1 is LGHNA and CDR2 is YSLEER in the germline V gene. The CDR3 coding sequence is TGCGCCAGCAGCCAGGCCGGGACGGTGAACACTGAAGCTTTCTTT. Its protein is CASSQAGTVNTEAFF.